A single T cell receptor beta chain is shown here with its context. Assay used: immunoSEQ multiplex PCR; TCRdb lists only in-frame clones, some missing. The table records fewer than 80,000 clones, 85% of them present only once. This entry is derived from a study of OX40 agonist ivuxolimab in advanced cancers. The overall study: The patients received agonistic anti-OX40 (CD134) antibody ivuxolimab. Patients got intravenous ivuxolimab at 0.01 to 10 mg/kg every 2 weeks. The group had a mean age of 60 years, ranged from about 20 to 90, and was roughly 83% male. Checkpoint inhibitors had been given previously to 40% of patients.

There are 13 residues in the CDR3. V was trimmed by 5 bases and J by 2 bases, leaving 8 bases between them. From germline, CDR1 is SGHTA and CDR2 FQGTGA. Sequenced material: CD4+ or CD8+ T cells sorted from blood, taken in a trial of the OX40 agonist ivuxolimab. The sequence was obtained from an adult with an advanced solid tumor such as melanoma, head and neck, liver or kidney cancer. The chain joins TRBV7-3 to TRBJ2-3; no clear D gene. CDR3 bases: TGTGCCAGCAGCCCCACAAACACAGATACGCAGTATTTT. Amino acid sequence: CASSPTNTDTQYF.